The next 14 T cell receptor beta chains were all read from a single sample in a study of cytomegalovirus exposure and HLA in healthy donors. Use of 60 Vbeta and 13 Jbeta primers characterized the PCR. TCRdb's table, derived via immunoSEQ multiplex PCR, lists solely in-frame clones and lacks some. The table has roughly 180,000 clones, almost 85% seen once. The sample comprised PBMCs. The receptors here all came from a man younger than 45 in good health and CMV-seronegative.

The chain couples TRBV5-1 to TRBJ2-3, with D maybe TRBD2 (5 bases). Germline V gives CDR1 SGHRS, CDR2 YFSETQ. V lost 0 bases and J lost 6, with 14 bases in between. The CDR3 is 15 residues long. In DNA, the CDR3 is TGCGCCAGCAGCTTGGGGGAAACTAGTTCCGATACGCAGTATTTT. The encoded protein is CASSLGETSSDTQYF.

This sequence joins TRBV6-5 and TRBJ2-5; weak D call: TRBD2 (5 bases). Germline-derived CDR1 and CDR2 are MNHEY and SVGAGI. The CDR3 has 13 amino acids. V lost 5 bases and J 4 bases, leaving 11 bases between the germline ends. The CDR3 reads CASSQPGLETQYF. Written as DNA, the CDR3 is TGTGCCAGCAGTCAGCCGGGGTTAGAGACCCAGTACTTC.

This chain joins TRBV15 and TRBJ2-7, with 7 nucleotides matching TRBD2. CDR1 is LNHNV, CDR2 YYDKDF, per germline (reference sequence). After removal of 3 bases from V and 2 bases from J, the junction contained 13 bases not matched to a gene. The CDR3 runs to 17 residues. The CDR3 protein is CATSSRAITSVTYEQYF. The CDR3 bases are TGTGCCACCAGCAGCAGAGCCATCACTAGCGTAACCTACGAGCAGTACTTC.

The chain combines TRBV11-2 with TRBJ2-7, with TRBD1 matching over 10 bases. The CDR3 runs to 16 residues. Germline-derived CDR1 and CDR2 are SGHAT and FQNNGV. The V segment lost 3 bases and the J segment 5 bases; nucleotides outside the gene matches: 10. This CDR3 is CASSFRDRGALDEQYF. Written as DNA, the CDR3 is TGTGCCAGCAGCTTCCGGGACAGGGGCGCCCTGGACGAGCAGTACTTC.

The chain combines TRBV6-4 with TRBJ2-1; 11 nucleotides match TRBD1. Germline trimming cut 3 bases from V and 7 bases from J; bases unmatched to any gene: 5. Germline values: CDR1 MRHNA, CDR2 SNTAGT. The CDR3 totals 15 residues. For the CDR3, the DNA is TGTGCCAGCAGTGAAAGGACAGGGGGCGAGAATGAGCAGTTCTTC. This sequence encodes CASSERTGGENEQFF.

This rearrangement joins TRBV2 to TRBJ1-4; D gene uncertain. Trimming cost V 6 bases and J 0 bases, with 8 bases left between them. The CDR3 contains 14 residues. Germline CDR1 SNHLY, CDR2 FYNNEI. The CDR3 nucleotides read TGTGCCAGCAGAATATCAGCAACTAATGAAAAACTGTTTTTT. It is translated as CASRISATNEKLFF.

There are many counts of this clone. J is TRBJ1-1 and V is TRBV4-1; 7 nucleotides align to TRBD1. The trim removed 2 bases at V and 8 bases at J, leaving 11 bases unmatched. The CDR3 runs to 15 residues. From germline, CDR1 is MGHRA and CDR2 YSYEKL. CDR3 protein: CASSQTTGPPLEAFF. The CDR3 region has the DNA TGCGCCAGCAGCCAAACGACAGGGCCACCCCTCGAAGCTTTCTTT.

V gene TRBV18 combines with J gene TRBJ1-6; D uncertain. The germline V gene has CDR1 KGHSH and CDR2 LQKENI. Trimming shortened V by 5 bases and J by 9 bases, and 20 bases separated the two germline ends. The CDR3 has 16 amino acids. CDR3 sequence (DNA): TGTGCCAGCTCATCAACCAGTCTGGGCTCCGTTTCACCCCTCCACTTT. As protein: CASSSTSLGSVSPLHF.

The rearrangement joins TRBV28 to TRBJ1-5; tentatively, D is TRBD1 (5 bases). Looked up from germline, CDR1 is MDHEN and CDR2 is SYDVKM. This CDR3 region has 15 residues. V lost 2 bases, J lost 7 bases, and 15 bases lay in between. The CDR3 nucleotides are TGTGCCAGCAGTTTAACGGGGGAGGGGAGGCAGCCCCAGCATTTT. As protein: CASSLTGEGRQPQHF.

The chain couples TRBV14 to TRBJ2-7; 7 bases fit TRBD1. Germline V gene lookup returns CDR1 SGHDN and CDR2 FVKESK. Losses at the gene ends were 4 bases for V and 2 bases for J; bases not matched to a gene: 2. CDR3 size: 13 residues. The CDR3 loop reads CASSRDRTYEQYF. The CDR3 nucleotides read TGTGCCAGCAGCCGGGACAGAACCTACGAGCAGTACTTC.

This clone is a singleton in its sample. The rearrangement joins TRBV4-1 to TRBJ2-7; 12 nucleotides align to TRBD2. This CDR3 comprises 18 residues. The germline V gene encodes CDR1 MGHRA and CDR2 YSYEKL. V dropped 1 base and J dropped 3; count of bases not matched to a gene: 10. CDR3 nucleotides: TGCGCCAGCAGCCAAGTAGGACTAGCGGGAACCGGAAACTACGAGCAGTACTTC. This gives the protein CASSQVGLAGTGNYEQYF.

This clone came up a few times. In nucleotides, the CDR3 is TGTGCCAGCAGTGAAGCGGGGGGTGAGAACTATGGCTACACCTTC. It translates to CASSEAGGENYGYTF. The chain joins TRBV2 to TRBJ1-2; D may be TRBD1 (5 bases). Trimming pared 0 bases from V and 2 bases from J, leaving 10 bases between. Germline V gene lookup returns CDR1 SNHLY and CDR2 FYNNEI. CDR3 length: 15 residues.

DNA of the CDR3: TGTGCCAGCAGCTTGGAGTCCGCGGGCTCCTACGAGCAGTACTTC. This encodes CASSLESAGSYEQYF. The V and J genes are TRBV5-4 and TRBJ2-7, with a tentative D call TRBD2 (5 bases). CDR1 is SGHNT, CDR2 YYREEE, per germline (reference sequence). The CDR3 loop spans 15 amino acids. Trimming took off 0 bases at V and 0 bases at J, with 10 bases between the two ends. Together with reference TRBV5-4 and TRBJ2-7, the CDR3 gives the full variable domain: ETGVTQSPTHLIKTRGQQVTLRCSSQSGHNTVSWYQQALGQGPQFIFQYYREEENGRGNFPPRFSGLQFPNYSSELNVNALELDDSALYLCASSLESAGSYEQYFGPGTRLTVT.

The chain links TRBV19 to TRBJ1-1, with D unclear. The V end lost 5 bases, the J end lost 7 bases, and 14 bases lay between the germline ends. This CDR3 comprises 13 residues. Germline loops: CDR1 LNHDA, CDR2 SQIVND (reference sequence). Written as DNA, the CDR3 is TGTGCCAGTAGTTATCGGACTGGTCTTGAAGCTTTCTTT. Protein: CASSYRTGLEAFF.